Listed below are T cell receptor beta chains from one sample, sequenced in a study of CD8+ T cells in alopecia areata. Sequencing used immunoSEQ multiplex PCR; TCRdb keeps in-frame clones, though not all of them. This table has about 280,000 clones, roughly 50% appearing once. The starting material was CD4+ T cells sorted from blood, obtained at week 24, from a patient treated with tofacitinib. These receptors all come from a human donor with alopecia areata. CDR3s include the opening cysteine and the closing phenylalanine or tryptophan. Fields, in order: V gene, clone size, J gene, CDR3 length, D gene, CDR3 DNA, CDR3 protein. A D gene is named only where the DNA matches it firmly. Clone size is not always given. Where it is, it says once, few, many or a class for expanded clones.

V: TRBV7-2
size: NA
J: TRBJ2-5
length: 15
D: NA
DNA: TGTGCCAGCAGCTTTTCTGGGGGCGCCCGAGAGACCCAGTACTTC
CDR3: CASSFSGGARETQYF

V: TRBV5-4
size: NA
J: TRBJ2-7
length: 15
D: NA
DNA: TGTGCCAGCAGCTCGACCACGACTAGGAGGGTCGAGCAGTACTTC
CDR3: CASSSTTTRRVEQYF

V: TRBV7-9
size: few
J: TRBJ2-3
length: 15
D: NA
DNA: TGTGCCAGCAGCTTAGTGGCGGGAAGCACAGATACGCAGTATTTT
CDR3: CASSLVAGSTDTQYF

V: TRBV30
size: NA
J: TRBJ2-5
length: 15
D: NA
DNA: TGTGCCTGGAGGTCGGGATTAGCGGCTAAAGAGACCCAGTACTTC
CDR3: CAWRSGLAAKETQYF

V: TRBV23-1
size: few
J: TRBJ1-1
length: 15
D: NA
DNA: TGCGCCAGCAGTCCTCAAGGACGGCTGAACACTGAAGCTTTCTTT
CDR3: CASSPQGRLNTEAFF

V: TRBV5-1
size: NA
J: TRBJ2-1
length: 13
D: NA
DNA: TGCGCCAGCAGCTTGGTACAGTACAATGAGCAGTTCTTC
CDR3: CASSLVQYNEQFF

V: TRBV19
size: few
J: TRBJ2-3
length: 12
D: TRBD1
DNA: TGTGCCAGTAGTGAACAGGGGGATACGCAGTATTTT
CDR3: CASSEQGDTQYF

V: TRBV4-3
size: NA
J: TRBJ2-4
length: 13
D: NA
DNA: TGCGCCAGCAGCCAAGGGGGTGAAAACATTCAGTACTTC
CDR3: CASSQGGENIQYF

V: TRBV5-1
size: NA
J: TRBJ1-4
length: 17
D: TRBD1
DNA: TGCGCCAGCAGCCACCGGGACAGGGGGCCATCAAATGAAAAACTGTTTTTT
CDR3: CASSHRDRGPSNEKLFF

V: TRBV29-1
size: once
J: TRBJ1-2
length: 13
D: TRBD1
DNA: TGCAGCGTTGATCTACAGGGGGCGGGGGGCTACACCTTC
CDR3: CSVDLQGAGGYTF

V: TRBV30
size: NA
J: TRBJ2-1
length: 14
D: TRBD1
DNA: TGTGCCTGGAACCCGGGACAGGGGTACAATGAGCAGTTCTTC
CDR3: CAWNPGQGYNEQFF

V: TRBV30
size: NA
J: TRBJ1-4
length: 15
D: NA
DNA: TGTGCCTGGGGGATCCCAGGGAGATTAGGTGAAAAACTGTTTTTT
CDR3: CAWGIPGRLGEKLFF

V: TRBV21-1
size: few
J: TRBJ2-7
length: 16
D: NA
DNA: TGTGCCAGCAGCAGCCAGGTCGGGCAGACGTTAGGATCCGAGTACTTC
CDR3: CASSSQVGQTLGSEYF

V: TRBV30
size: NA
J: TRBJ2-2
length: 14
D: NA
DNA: TGTGCCTGGAGTGTTTTGGGGGTCACCGGGGAGCTGTTTTTT
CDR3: CAWSVLGVTGELFF

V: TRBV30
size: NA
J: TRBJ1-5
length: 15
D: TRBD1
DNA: TGTGCCTGGACCCTCGACAGGGGGAGTAATCAGCCCCAGCATTTT
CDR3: CAWTLDRGSNQPQHF

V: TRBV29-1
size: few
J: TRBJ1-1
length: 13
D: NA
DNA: TGCAGCGTTGCACAGGTCATGAACACTGAAGCTTTCTTT
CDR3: CSVAQVMNTEAFF

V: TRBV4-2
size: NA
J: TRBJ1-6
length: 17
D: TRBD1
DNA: TGTGCCAGCAGCCAAGATGGGACAGGGGGCGATGGTTCACCCCTCCACTTT
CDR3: CASSQDGTGGDGSPLHF

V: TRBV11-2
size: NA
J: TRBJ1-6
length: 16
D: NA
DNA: TGTGCCAGCAGCTCCTCCCCCGGGGGTGCGAGCTCACCCCTCCACTTT
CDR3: CASSSSPGGASSPLHF

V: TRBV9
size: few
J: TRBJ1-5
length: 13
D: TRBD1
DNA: TGTGCCAGCAGCGGGACAGGGAGTCAGCCCCAGCATTTT
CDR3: CASSGTGSQPQHF

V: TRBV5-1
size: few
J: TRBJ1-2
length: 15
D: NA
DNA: TGCGCCAGCAGCTTGGACGGACCTGCTAACTATGGCTACACCTTC
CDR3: CASSLDGPANYGYTF

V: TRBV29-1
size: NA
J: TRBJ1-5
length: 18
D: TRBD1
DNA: TGCAGCGTGAAAACTGGACCCGCTCAAACAGGGGGCCGGGAGCCCCAGCATTTT
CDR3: CSVKTGPAQTGGREPQHF

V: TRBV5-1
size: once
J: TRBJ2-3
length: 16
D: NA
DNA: TGCGCCAGCAGCGCGACAGGAGGAATTGGCACAGATACGCAGTATTTT
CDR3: CASSATGGIGTDTQYF

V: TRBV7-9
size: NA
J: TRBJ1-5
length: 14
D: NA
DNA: TGTGCCAGCAGCTTAAATAGCAGGGATCAGCCCCAGCATTTT
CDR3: CASSLNSRDQPQHF

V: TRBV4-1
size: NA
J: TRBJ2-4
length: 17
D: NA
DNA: TGCGCCAGCAGCCCCGGAGGATCCCACGGGCCCAAAAACATTCAGTACTTC
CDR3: CASSPGGSHGPKNIQYF

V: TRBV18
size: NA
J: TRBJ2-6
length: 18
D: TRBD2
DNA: TGTGCCAGCTCACCATGGCCTAGCGGGTATTCTGGGGCCAACGTCCTGACTTTC
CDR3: CASSPWPSGYSGANVLTF

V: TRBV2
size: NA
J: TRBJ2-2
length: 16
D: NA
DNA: TGTGCCAGCACCCTAAAATCTGTCGCGAACACCGGGGAGCTGTTTTTT
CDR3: CASTLKSVANTGELFF

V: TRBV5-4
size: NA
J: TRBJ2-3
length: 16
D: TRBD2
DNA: TGTGCCAGCAGTCGGGCGAGCGGGGGGGTCGCAGATACGCAGTATTTT
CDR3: CASSRASGGVADTQYF

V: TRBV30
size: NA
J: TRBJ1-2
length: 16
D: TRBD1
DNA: TGTGCCTGGAGTGCGACAGGGGGCGCAGGAGGGTATGGCTACACCTTC
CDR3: CAWSATGGAGGYGYTF